These 21 T cell receptor beta chains share one sample of origin, sequenced in a study of technical replicates of blood from a few donors. Profiling relied on immunoSEQ multiplex PCR, and the TCRdb table lists in-frame clones only, not all of them. The repertoire has around 50,000 clones, about 96% of them found once; the top ten carry about 0.37%. Sequenced: T cells isolated from PBMCs. The receptors were sampled from a human donor in good health.

This chain joins TRBV25-1 and TRBJ2-7; possibly TRBD1 for D (5 bases). This CDR3 spans 12 amino acids. The ends were cut back, 2 bases at V and 9 bases at J, with 11 bases in the middle. Per the germline V gene, CDR1 is MGHDK and CDR2 is SYGVNS. CDR3 nucleotides: TGTGCCAGCAGTGAACAGGGCCTAGGGCAGTACTTC. It codes for CASSEQGLGQYF.

The chain uses TRBV9 and TRBJ2-7, with D possibly TRBD1 on 5 matching bases. V was clipped by 3 bases and J by 7 bases, with 11 bases between them. Germline lookup yields CDR1 SGDLS and CDR2 YYNGEE. CDR3 length: 12 residues. CDR3 loop: CASSGSGFEQYF. The DNA of the CDR3 is TGTGCCAGCAGCGGGTCAGGGTTTGAGCAGTACTTC.

The rearrangement links TRBV11-2 to TRBJ2-2; D call uncertain. V gave up 8 bases and J gave up 5 bases, with 9 bases separating them. CDR3 length: 12 residues. Looked up from germline, CDR1 is SGHAT and CDR2 is FQNNGV. The DNA for the CDR3 is TGTGCCAGCGTGGCCGTTACCGGGGAGCTGTTTTTT. It is translated as CASVAVTGELFF.

The rearrangement uses TRBV30 and TRBJ2-7; a weak D match, TRBD2 (6 bases). Trimming pared 3 bases from V and 3 bases from J, leaving 18 bases between. The germline V gene has CDR1 GTSNPN and CDR2 SVGIG (reference sequence). The length of the CDR3 is 15 residues. The CDR3 reads CAWSGGADSYYEQYF. CDR3 coding DNA: TGTGCCTGGAGCGGAGGGGCGGACTCGTACTACGAGCAGTACTTC.

The chain recombines TRBV5-8 with TRBJ1-2; D gene unclear. This CDR3 contains 12 residues. Germline V gene data show CDR1 as SGHTS and CDR2 as YDEGEE. V gave up 0 bases and J gave up 7 bases, with 7 bases separating them. CDR3 coding DNA: TGTGCCAGCAGCTTGGTCCGGGTTGGCTACACCTTC. It translates to CASSLVRVGYTF. The full variable domain, rest sourced from reference TRBV5-8 and TRBJ1-2, is EAGVTQSPTHLIKTRGQQATLRCSPISGHTSVYWYQQALGLGLQFLLWYDEGEERNRGNFPPRFSGRQFPNYSSELNVNALELEDSALYLCASSLVRVGYTFGSGTRLTVV.

The rearrangement joins TRBV29-1 to TRBJ2-2, with 7 bases lining up with TRBD2. Germline CDR1 SQVTM, CDR2 ANQGSEA. This CDR3 spans 18 amino acids. The J segment lost 4 bases and the V segment lost 5 bases, leaving 19 bases of the junction unmatched. This chain's CDR3 is CSVIIVWQDGRPTGELFF. The CDR3 bases are TGCAGCGTTATCATCGTTTGGCAGGACGGGAGGCCCACCGGGGAGCTGTTTTTT.

This clone was detected only once. The chain recombines TRBV5-1 with TRBJ2-1; a possible D gene is TRBD2 (6 bases). Germline V gene sequence: CDR1 SGHRS, CDR2 YFSETQ. This CDR3 is built from 17 residues. Between the trimmed V and J ends, which lost 4 bases and 0 bases, there was a span of 17 bases. In nucleotides, the CDR3 is TGCGCCAGCAGCCCCCAGCCGGGAGTGGGCTCCTACAATGAGCAGTTCTTC. Its translation: CASSPQPGVGSYNEQFF. The whole variable domain, remainder taken from reference TRBV5-1 and TRBJ2-1, is KAGVTQTPRYLIKTRGQQVTLSCSPISGHRSVSWYQQTPGQGLQFLFEYFSETQRNKGNFPGRFSGRQFSNSRSEMNVSTLELGDSALYLCASSPQPGVGSYNEQFFGPGTRLTVL.

In nucleotides, the CDR3 is TGTGCCTGGAGGGGACAGGGTATTGAGGAAAATGAAAAACTGTTTTTT. This sequence encodes CAWRGQGIEENEKLFF. This sequence joins TRBV30 and TRBJ1-4; 9 nucleotides match TRBD1. CDR1 is GTSNPN, CDR2 SVGIG, per germline (reference sequence). This CDR3 region has 16 residues. Trimming removed 3 bases from V and 5 bases from J; junction bases left unmatched: 10.

The chain has TRBV27 and TRBJ2-1, with 13 bases fitting TRBD2. Trimming cost V 5 bases and J 1 base; bases outside gene matches: 17. The CDR3 consists of 21 residues. Germline lookup yields CDR1 MNHEY and CDR2 SMNVEV (reference sequence). In DNA, the CDR3 is TGTGCCAGCAGTCTGTACGCGACTAGCGGGAGGCCCCAAAGATCCTACAATGAGCAGTTCTTC. It translates to CASSLYATSGRPQRSYNEQFF.

V and J are TRBV10-1 and TRBJ2-2, with D possibly matching TRBD2 (5 bases). Germline lookup yields CDR1 WNHNN and CDR2 SYGVQD (reference sequence). The CDR3 has 14 residues. Trimming pared 6 bases from V and 0 bases from J, leaving 8 bases between. CDR3 protein: CASSGLSNTGELFF. DNA of the CDR3: TGCGCCAGCAGCGGACTTTCGAACACCGGGGAGCTGTTTTTT.

V and J are TRBV6-6 and TRBJ1-3; unclear D gene. Per germline, CDR1 MNHNY and CDR2 SVGAGI (reference sequence). The CDR3 extends over 13 amino acids. V was shortened by 6 bases and J by 7 bases, with 13 bases between the two germline ends. The CDR3 nucleotides are TGTGCCAGCAGGGATCTATTGCGGAACACCATATATTTT. This translates into CASRDLLRNTIYF.

V and J are TRBV2 and TRBJ2-1; 7 positions match TRBD2. Trimming cost V 7 bases and J 5 bases; bases outside gene matches: 14. Germline V gene lookup returns CDR1 SNHLY and CDR2 FYNNEI. CDR3 size: 16 residues. DNA for the CDR3: TGTGCCAGCACCGGGGGAGTAGCGGGTTCGAACAATGAGCAGTTCTTC. It codes for CASTGGVAGSNNEQFF.

The chain couples TRBV11-3 to TRBJ2-5; the match to TRBD2 covers 9 bases. This CDR3 has 16 residues. V lost 2 bases, J lost 5 bases, and 9 bases stayed unmatched. CDR1 is SGHNT, CDR2 YENEEA, per germline. CDR3 sequence reads: CASSLRGAGGPETQYF. The CDR3 DNA sequence: TGTGCCAGCAGCTTAAGGGGGGCGGGAGGGCCGGAGACCCAGTACTTC. Supplemented by reference TRBV11-3 and TRBJ2-5, the full variable domain reads EAGVVQSPRYKIIEKKQPVAFWCNPISGHNTLYWYLQNLGQGPELLIRYENEEAVDDSQLPKDRFSAERLKGVDSTLKIQPAELGDSAVYLCASSLRGAGGPETQYFGPGTRLLVL.

The gene calls are TRBV5-6 and TRBJ2-7; no clear D. This CDR3 spans 14 amino acids. V lost 2 bases, J lost 3 bases, and 12 bases lay in between. Germline loops: CDR1 SGHDT, CDR2 YYEEEE. CDR3 region: CASSLAPLLYEQYF. The CDR3 DNA reads TGTGCCAGCAGCTTAGCCCCACTACTCTACGAGCAGTACTTC. The full variable domain, its missing parts supplied by reference TRBV5-6 and TRBJ2-7, is DAGVTQSPTHLIKTRGQQVTLRCSPKSGHDTVSWYQQALGQGPQFIFQYYEEEERQRGNFPDRFSGHQFPNYSSELNVNALLLGDSALYLCASSLAPLLYEQYFGPGTRLTVT.

The chain combines TRBV27 with TRBJ1-5, with D hard to call. The CDR3 is made up of 14 amino acids. V gave up 8 bases and J gave up 0 bases, with 11 bases separating them. Germline lookup yields CDR1 MNHEY and CDR2 SMNVEV (reference sequence). The CDR3 DNA is TGTGCCAGCTCAGGAATCTATAGCAATCAGCCCCAGCATTTT. Protein: CASSGIYSNQPQHF.

The table lists this clone with a count of one. The chain is built from TRBV9 and TRBJ2-7; TRBD2 aligns across 7 bases. This CDR3 comprises 15 residues. Germline-derived CDR1 and CDR2 are SGDLS and YYNGEE. V trimming: 1 base; J trimming: 0 bases; junction bases outside the gene matches: 4. The DNA of the CDR3 is TGTGCCAGCAGCGTACTAGCGGACCCCTCCTACGAGCAGTACTTC. This translates into CASSVLADPSYEQYF.

The chain employs TRBV4-2 and TRBJ2-2; 7 bases align to TRBD2. Germline-derived CDR1 and CDR2 are LGHNA and YNFKEQ. V lost 0 bases and J lost 6; bases outside the gene matches: 10. This CDR3 contains 17 residues. The CDR3 loop is CASSQDRLAEIAGELFF. The CDR3 nucleotides read TGTGCCAGCAGCCAAGATAGGCTAGCGGAGATAGCCGGGGAGCTGTTTTTT.

This clone was seen only a few times. The rearrangement uses TRBV23-1 and TRBJ1-3, with a weak D call TRBD1 (6 bases). TRBV23-1 is an ORF, with its function uncertain. The V end lost 2 bases, the J end lost 3 bases, and 17 bases lay between the germline ends. The CDR3 covers 17 residues. The CDR3 protein is CASSQNPRHRVGNTIYF. DNA of the CDR3: TGCGCCAGCAGTCAAAACCCGCGGCACAGGGTTGGAAACACCATATATTTT.

V and J are TRBV29-1 and TRBJ2-7, with 11 nucleotides matching TRBD2. The CDR3 consists of 13 residues. Germline CDR1 reads SQVTM; CDR2 reads ANQGSEA. Losses at the gene ends were 4 bases for V and 3 bases for J; bases not matched to a gene: 2. CDR3 in DNA: TGCAGCGTTGGACTAGCGGGGATCTACGAGCAGTACTTC. As protein: CSVGLAGIYEQYF.

The genes are TRBV27 and TRBJ2-3; D is ambiguous. The V end lost 5 bases, the J end lost 2 bases, and 14 bases lay between the germline ends. This CDR3 spans 15 amino acids. CDR1 and CDR2 from the germline V gene are MNHEY and SMNVEV (reference sequence). CDR3 coding DNA: TGTGCCAGCAGTGTGACTCAACTCCTCACAGATACGCAGTATTTT. Translated, it gives CASSVTQLLTDTQYF.

This clone was recorded only once. The CDR3 DNA reads as TGCAGCGTTACCGGGACTAGAGGAACTAGCACAGATACGCAGTATTTT. This gives the protein CSVTGTRGTSTDTQYF. The chain links TRBV29-1 to TRBJ2-3; 8 bases agree with TRBD2. V trimming: 5 bases; J trimming: 0 bases; junction bases outside the gene matches: 10. The CDR3 contains 16 residues. Germline loops: CDR1 SQVTM, CDR2 ANQGSEA.